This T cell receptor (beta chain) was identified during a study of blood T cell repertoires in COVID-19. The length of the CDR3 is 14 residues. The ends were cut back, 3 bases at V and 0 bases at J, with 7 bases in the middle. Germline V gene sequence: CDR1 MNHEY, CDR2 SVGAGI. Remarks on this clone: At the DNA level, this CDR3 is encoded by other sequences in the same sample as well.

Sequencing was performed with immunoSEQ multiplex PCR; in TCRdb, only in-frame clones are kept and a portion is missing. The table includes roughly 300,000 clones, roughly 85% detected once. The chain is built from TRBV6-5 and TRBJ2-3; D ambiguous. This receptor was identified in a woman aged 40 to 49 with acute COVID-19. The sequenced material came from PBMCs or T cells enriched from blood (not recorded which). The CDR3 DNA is TGTGCCAGCAGTTATGGCGGTAGCACAGATACGCAGTATTTT. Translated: CASSYGGSTDTQYF.